This T cell receptor beta chain was profiled in a study of cytotoxic CD8 clonotypes in ibrutinib-treated CLL. Overall study findings and caveats: Contraction or stability on treatment was seen for public clonotypes, which were uncommon. Clonality was higher at ibrutinib response and returned toward baseline at progression. Researchers report that baseline clonality outpaced age-matched healthy donors and tracked circulating CD8+ T-cell counts.

CDR1 is LNHDA, CDR2 SQIVND, per germline (reference sequence). There are 13 residues in the CDR3. V was pared by 5 bases and J by 4 bases, with 11 bases between. As for this clone: Its antigen remains unidentified.

Libraries were prepared by immunoSEQ multiplex PCR; TCRdb keeps only in-frame clonotypes and omits some of them. The sample records about 50,000 clones, roughly 83% being singletons. Sequencing was performed on PBMCs, taken after 24 months of ibrutinib treatment. The source of this sequence is a human donor with chronic lymphocytic leukemia. This chain uses TRBV19 with TRBJ1-2; D is ambiguous. CDR3 protein: CASSPPTGYGYTF. The DNA for the CDR3 is TGTGCCAGTAGTCCCCCGACTGGCTATGGCTACACCTTC.